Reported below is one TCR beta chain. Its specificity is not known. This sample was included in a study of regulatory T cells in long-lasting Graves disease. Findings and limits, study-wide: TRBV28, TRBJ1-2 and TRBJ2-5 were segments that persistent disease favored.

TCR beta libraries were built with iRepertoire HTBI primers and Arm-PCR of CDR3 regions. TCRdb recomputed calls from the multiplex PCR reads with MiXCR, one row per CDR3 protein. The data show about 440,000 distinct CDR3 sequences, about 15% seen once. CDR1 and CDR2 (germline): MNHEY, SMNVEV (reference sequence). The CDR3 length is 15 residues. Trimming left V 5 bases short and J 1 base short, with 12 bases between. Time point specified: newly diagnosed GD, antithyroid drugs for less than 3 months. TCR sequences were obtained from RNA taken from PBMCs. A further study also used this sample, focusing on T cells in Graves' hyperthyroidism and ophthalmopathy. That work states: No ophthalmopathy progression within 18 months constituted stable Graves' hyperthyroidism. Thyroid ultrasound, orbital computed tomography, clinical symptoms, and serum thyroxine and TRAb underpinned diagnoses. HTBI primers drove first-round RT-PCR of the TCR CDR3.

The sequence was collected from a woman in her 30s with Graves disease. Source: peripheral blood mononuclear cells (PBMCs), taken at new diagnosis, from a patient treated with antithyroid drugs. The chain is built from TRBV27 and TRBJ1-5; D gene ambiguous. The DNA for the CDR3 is TGTGCCAGCAGTCTGACATGGGTGAGCAATCAGCCCCAGCATTTT. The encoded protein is CASSLTWVSNQPQHF.